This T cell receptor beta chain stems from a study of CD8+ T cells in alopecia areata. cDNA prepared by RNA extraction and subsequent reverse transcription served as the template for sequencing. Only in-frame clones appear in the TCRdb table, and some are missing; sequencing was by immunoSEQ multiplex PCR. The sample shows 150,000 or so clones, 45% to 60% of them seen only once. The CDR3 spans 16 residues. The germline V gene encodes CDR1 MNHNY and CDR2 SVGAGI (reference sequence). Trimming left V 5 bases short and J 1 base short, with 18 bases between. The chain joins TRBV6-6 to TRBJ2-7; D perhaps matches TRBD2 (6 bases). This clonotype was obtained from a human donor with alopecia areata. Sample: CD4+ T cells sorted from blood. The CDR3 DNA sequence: TGTGCCAGCAGTAGAAGGAGATCGGGACTGTCCTACGAGCAGTACTTC. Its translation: CASSRRRSGLSYEQYF.